This T cell receptor beta chain was sequenced for a study of blood T cell repertoires in COVID-19. The data were produced by immunoSEQ multiplex PCR, yet TCRdb's version contains in-frame clones alone and is incomplete. Among over 400,000 clones listed, 75% to 90% were seen once. Participants had their cohort set by participant-reported clinical history. This clone was recorded only once. Germline loops: CDR1 SGHTA, CDR2 FQGNSA. The CDR3 is 14 residues long. Trimming left V 5 bases short and J 5 bases short, with 13 bases between. The chain recombines TRBV7-2 with TRBJ1-5; possible D gene TRBD1, 6 bases. The material sequenced was PBMCs or T cells enriched from blood (not recorded which). The clonotype originates from a woman aged 60 to 75 who had recovered from COVID-19. CDR3: CASSPGTPHQPQHF. The DNA of the CDR3 is TGTGCCAGCAGCCCCGGGACACCTCATCAGCCCCAGCATTTT.